This TCR beta chain was sequenced for a study of healthy donors' naive CD4 and CD8 T cells. Looking at the study overall: All functional IMGT TCR alpha variants were covered by new primers.

The CDR3 extends over 17 amino acids. Per the germline V gene, CDR1 is MDHEN and CDR2 is SYDVKM. The J segment lost 4 bases and the V segment lost 7 bases, leaving 16 bases of the junction unmatched. Findings and limits, study-wide: Positive CDR3 charge linked to CD4+ cells, negative to CD8+ cells.

This clonotype was counted only a few times. The antigen is undetermined. Starting from around 500 ng of total RNA, TCR libraries were made with linear amplification. Per the original methods: Tens of thousands of TCR alpha transcripts were sequenced from four or five healthy donors. TCRdb reprocessed the reads via MiXCR and lists one record per CDR3 protein. Clone size and V and J calls follow TCRdb, not the original study. This sample has roughly 200,000 distinct CDR3 sequences, with about 76% found just once. The V gene is TRBV28, the J gene TRBJ1-1; 9 bases are a match to TRBD1. The receptor's source is a pool of human donors in good health; the sample pools cells from several healthy donors. Sequencing was performed on naive CD4+ and CD8+ T cells sorted from blood, pooled from several donors. The CDR3 DNA reads TGTGCCAGCACCACTATATCCTTCCTGACAGGGGGCACTGAAGCTTTCTTT. Translation gives CASTTISFLTGGTEAFF.